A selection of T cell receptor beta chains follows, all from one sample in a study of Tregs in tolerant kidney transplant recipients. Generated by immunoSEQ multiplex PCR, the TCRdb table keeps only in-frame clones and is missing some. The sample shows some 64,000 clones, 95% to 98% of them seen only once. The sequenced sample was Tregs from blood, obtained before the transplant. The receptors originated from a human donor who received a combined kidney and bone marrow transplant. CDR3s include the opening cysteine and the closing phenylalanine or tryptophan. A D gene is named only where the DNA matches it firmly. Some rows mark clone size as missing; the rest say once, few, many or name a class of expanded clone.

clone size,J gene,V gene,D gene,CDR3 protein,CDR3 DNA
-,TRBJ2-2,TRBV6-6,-,CASSYSISGDTGELFF,TGTGCCAGCAGTTACTCGATTTCAGGGGACACCGGGGAGCTGTTTTTT
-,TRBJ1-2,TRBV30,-,CAQRTALVYTF,TGTGCCCAACGGACAGCCCTTGTCTACACCTTC
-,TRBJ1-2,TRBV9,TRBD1,CASSVDSRGDYGYTF,TGTGCCAGCAGCGTAGATTCCAGGGGGGACTATGGCTACACCTTC
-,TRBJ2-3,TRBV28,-,CASSLNSRGSTDTQYF,TGTGCCAGCAGTTTAAATAGTCGCGGTAGCACAGATACGCAGTATTTT
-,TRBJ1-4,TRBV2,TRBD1,CASSPTGGEKLFF,TGTGCCAGCAGTCCGACAGGGGGTGAAAAACTGTTTTTT
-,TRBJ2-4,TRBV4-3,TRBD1,CASSQQRTGYQYF,TGCGCCAGCAGCCAACAGCGGACAGGATATCAGTACTTC
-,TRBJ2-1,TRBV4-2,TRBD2,CASSRAGRGGNEQFF,TGTGCCAGCAGCCGAGCGGGGAGGGGTGGCAATGAGCAGTTCTTC
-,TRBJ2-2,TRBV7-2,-,CASSLDPVTGELFF,TGTGCCAGCAGCTTAGACCCGGTCACCGGGGAGCTGTTTTTT
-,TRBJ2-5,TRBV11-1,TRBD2,CASKRAGVQTQYF,TGTGCCAGCAAACGAGCGGGGGTACAGACCCAGTACTTC
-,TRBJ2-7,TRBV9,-,CASSVGGANYEQYF,TGTGCCAGCAGCGTAGGGGGAGCCAACTACGAGCAGTACTTC
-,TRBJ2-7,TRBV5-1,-,CASSSGDSLGPVYEQYF,TGCGCCAGCAGCTCGGGGGACAGTTTAGGGCCCGTCTACGAGCAGTACTTC
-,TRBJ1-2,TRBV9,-,CASSVSSYGYTF,TGTGCCAGCAGCGTAAGTAGCTATGGCTACACCTTC
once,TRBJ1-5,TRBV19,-,CASRPQFFDNQPQHF,TGTGCCAGTCGCCCTCAGTTTTTCGACAATCAGCCCCAGCATTTT
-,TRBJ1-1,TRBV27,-,CASSFWGGNTEAFF,TGTGCCAGCAGTTTCTGGGGAGGGAACACTGAAGCTTTCTTT
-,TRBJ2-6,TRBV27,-,CASKAWASEANVLTF,TGTGCCAGCAAGGCTTGGGCATCCGAGGCCAACGTCCTGACTTTC
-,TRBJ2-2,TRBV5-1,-,CASSPSGRAETGELFF,TGCGCCAGCAGCCCCTCTGGCAGGGCGGAGACCGGGGAGCTGTTTTTT
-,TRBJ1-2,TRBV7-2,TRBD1,CASRQATGQLRYGYTF,TGTGCCAGCAGGCAAGCAACGGGACAGTTACGCTATGGCTACACCTTC
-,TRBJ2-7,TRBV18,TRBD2,CASSPGLAGDEQYF,TGTGCCAGCTCACCAGGGCTAGCGGGGGACGAGCAGTACTTC
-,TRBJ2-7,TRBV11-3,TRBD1,CASSYGTERQYF,TGTGCCAGCAGCTATGGGACAGAAAGGCAGTACTTC
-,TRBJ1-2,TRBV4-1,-,CASSQDVATLLHYGYTF,TGCGCCAGCAGCCAAGATGTCGCGACTCTTTTACACTATGGCTACACCTTC
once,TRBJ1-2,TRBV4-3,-,CASSQSRAGYGYTF,TGCGCCAGCAGCCAATCCAGGGCCGGCTATGGCTACACCTTC
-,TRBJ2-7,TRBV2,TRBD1,CASTYGDRGRYEQYF,TGTGCCAGCACGTATGGTGACAGGGGTAGGTACGAGCAGTACTTC
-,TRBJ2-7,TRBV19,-,CASSIGGRRRVYEQYF,TGTGCCAGTAGTATAGGGGGCAGACGAAGGGTCTACGAGCAGTACTTC
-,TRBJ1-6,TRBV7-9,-,CASSQQVSSSYNSPLHF,TGTGCCAGCAGTCAACAGGTCTCAAGCTCCTATAATTCACCCCTCCACTTT
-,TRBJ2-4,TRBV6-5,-,CASSYSGGNIQYF,TGTGCCAGCAGTTACAGTGGGGGGAACATTCAGTACTTC
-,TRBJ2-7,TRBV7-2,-,CASSLARGYEQYF,TGTGCCAGCAGCTTGGCGCGGGGCTACGAGCAGTACTTC
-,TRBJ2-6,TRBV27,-,CASSSRYSGANVLTF,TGTGCCAGCAGTTCGAGGTACTCTGGGGCCAACGTCCTGACTTTC
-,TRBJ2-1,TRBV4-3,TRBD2,CASSQDVGLAAYNEQFF,TGCGCCAGCAGCCAAGATGTGGGACTAGCGGCGTACAATGAGCAGTTCTTC
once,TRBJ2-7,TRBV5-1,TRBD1,CASSFQGVSYEQYF,TGCGCCAGCAGCTTCCAGGGGGTGAGCTACGAGCAGTACTTC
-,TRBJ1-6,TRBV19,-,CASTQGGPLHF,TGTGCCAGTACCCAGGGAGGACCCCTCCACTTT
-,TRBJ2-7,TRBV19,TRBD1,CASSIGDRGYEQYF,TGTGCCAGTAGTATAGGGGACAGGGGTTACGAGCAGTACTTC